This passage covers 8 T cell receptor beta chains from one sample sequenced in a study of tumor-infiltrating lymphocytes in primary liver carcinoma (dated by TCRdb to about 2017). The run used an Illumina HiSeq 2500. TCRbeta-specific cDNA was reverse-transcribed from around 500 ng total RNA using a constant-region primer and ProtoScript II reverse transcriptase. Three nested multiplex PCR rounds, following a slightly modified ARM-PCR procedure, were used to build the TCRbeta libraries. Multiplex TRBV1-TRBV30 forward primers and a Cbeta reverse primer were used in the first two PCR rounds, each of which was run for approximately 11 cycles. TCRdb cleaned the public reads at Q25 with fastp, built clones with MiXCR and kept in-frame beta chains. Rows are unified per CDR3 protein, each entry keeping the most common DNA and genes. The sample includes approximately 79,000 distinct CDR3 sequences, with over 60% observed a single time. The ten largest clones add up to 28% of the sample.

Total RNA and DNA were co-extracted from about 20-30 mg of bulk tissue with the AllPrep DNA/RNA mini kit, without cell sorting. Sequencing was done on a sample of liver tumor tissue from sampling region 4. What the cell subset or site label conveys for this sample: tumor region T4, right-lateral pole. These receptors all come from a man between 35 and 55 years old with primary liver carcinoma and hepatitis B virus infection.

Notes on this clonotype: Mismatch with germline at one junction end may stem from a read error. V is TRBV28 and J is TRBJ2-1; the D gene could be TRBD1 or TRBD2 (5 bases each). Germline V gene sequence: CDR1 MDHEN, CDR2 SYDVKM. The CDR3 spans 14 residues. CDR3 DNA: TGTGCCAGCTGCCATGGGGACGACTTCAATGAGCAGTTATTC. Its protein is CASCHGDDFNEQLF.

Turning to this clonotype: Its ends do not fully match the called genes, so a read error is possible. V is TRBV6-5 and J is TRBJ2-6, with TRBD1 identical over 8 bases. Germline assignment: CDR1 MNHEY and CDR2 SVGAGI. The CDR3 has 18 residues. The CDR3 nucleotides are TGTGCTAGCAGTCTTTGGACAGGGATGAAAACTGGGGCCAGCGTCCTGACTTTC. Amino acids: CASSLWTGMKTGASVLTF.

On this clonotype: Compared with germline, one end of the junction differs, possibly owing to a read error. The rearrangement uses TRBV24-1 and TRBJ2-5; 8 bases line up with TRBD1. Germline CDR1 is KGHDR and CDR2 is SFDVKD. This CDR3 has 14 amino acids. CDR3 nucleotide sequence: TGTTCCACCAGTGATGGGTACAGGGGGGAGACCCAGTACTTC. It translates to CSTSDGYRGETQYF.

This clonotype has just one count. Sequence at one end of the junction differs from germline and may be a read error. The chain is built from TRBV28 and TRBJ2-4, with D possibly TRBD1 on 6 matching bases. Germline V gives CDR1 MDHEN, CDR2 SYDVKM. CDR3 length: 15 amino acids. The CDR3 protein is CATNYNQGTKIIQYF. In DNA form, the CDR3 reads TGTGCCACCAACTACAACCAGGGGACCAAAATCATTCAGTACTTC.

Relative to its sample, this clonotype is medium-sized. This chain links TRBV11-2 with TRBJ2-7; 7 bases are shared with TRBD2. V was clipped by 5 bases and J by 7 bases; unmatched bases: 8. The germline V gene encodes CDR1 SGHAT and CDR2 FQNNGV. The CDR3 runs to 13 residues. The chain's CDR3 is CASSPGLVVEQYF. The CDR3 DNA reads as TGTGCCAGCAGCCCAGGACTAGTGGTAGAGCAGTACTTC.

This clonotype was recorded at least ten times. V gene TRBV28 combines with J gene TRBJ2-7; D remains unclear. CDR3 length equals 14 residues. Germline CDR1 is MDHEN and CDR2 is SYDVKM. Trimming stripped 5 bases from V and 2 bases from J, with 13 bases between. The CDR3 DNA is TGTGCCAGCAGTCCCCACCAGTTAGCCTACGAGCAGTACTTC. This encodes CASSPHQLAYEQYF.

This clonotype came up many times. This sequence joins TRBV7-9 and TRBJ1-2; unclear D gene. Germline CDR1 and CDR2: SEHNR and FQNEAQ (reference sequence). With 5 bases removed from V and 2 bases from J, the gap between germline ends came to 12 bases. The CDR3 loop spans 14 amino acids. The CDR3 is CASSESGGNYGYTF. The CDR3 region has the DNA TGTGCCAGCAGCGAGTCAGGAGGGAACTATGGCTACACCTTC.

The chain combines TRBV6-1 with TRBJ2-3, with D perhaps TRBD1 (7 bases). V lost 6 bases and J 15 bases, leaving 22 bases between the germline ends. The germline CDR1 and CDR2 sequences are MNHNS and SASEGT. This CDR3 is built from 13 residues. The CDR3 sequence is CASRGQGGDTHYF. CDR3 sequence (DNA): TGTGCCAGCAGGGGCCAGGGGGGAGATACCCACTATTTT.